The next 28 T cell receptor beta chains were all read from a single sample in a study of CD8 T cells in ankylosing spondylitis. TCRdb reprocessed the 5' RACE reads via MiXCR and lists one record per CDR3 protein. Among about 130,000 distinct CDR3 sequences listed, about 6.7% were seen once. The sample was blood, either unsorted or a sorted T cell fraction (not recorded which). These TCRs come from a female donor with ankylosing spondylitis or in good health (not recorded which).

This clonotype was picked up many times. J is TRBJ2-3 and V is TRBV2; TRBD2 matches at 7 bases. J gave up 2 bases and V 6 bases, and 5 bases lay outside the gene matches. This CDR3 has 14 amino acids. Germline loops: CDR1 SNHLY, CDR2 FYNNEI. CDR3 sequence reads: CASSVGGITDTQYF. The CDR3 DNA reads TGTGCCAGCAGCGTGGGGGGGATCACAGATACGCAGTATTTT.

This clonotype was picked up many times. This may be a read error, as it is one base from a much larger clone. The V gene is TRBV29-1, the J gene TRBJ2-7; perhaps TRBD1 as D (5 bases). V was pared by 4 bases and J by 2 bases, with 6 bases between. Per the germline V gene, CDR1 is SQVTM and CDR2 is ANQGSEA. This CDR3 comprises 11 residues. The CDR3, as DNA: TGCAGCGTTGTACAGGCCTACGAGCAGTACTTC. It encodes CSVVQAYEQYF.

The chain employs TRBV27 and TRBJ1-1; possible D gene TRBD1, 6 bases. The V end lost 5 bases, the J end lost 5 bases, and 15 bases lay between the germline ends. This CDR3 is 14 amino acids long. Germline assignment: CDR1 MNHEY and CDR2 SMNVEV (reference sequence). The CDR3 here is CASSGLLGTTEAFF. The CDR3 nucleotides are TGTGCCAGCAGTGGATTACTGGGGACAACTGAAGCTTTCTTT.

This clonotype was detected ten times or more. This rearrangement joins TRBV19 to TRBJ2-1; TRBD2 is a possible D gene (6 bases). The germline V and J ends were trimmed by 6 bases and 2 bases, with 8 bases remaining between them. CDR3 size: 13 residues. Germline V gene sequence: CDR1 LNHDA, CDR2 SQIVND (reference sequence). For the CDR3, the DNA is TGTGCCAGTAGCGGGGAGGCCTACAATGAGCAGTTCTTC. Translated: CASSGEAYNEQFF.

Details on this clonotype: Sequence at one end of the junction differs from germline and may be a read error. The rearrangement uses TRBV4-2 and TRBJ1-1; D remains ambiguous. Germline CDR1 and CDR2: LGHNA and YNFKEQ. The CDR3 is made up of 14 amino acids. The CDR3 spells CARSPGLLNSEAFF. The CDR3 region has the DNA TGTGCCAGGAGCCCCGGGCTGCTGAACTCTGAAGCTTTCTTT.

This clonotype was observed many times. The CDR3 reads CAISESVSTWSTEAFF. As DNA, the CDR3 is TGTGCCATCAGTGAGTCAGTGTCGACCTGGAGCACTGAAGCTTTCTTT. The rearrangement links TRBV10-3 to TRBJ1-1; D ambiguous. Trimming removed 0 bases at V and 4 bases at J, with 15 bases between. Looked up from germline, CDR1 is ENHRY and CDR2 is SYGVKD. The CDR3 is made up of 16 amino acids.

The genes are TRBV18 and TRBJ2-7; weak D call: TRBD1 (5 bases). Trimming removed 6 bases at V and 6 bases at J, with 18 bases between. The CDR3 runs to 14 residues. In germline, CDR1 is KGHSH, CDR2 LQKENI. The CDR3 sequence is CASSLQSRVAEQYF. The CDR3 DNA reads as TGTGCCAGCTCTCTTCAAAGCAGGGTCGCCGAGCAGTACTTC. The variable domain in full, with the rest retrieved from reference TRBV18 and TRBJ2-7, is NAGVMQNPRHLVRRRGQEARLRCSPMKGHSHVYWYRQLPEEGLKFMVYLQKENIIDESGMPKERFSAEFPKEGPSILRIQQVVRGDSAAYFCASSLQSRVAEQYFGPGTRLTVT.

In its sample, this clonotype was seen many times. The chain employs TRBV5-1 and TRBJ1-4, with 8 nucleotides matching TRBD1. V lost 1 base, J lost 8 bases, and 4 bases stayed unmatched. The CDR3 contains 14 residues. Germline V gives CDR1 SGHRS, CDR2 YFSETQ. This chain's CDR3 is CASSLQGQGEKLFF. Here the CDR3 DNA reads TGCGCCAGCAGCTTGCAAGGACAGGGCGAAAAACTGTTTTTT.

Only a few counts were recorded for this clonotype. The J gene is TRBJ1-1, the V gene TRBV18, with TRBD1 as a possible D gene (5 bases). Germline V gene data show CDR1 as KGHSH and CDR2 as LQKENI. Trimming shortened V by 3 bases and J by 1 base, and 12 bases separated the two germline ends. The CDR3 has 15 residues. The CDR3, as DNA: TGTGCCAGCTCACCGGGGAGGGGCGGGAACACTGAAGCTTTCTTT. Encoded protein: CASSPGRGGNTEAFF.

This clonotype appeared many times. This chain uses TRBV11-2 with TRBJ2-7, with 8 bases fitting TRBD1. The germline gives CDR1 SGHAT, CDR2 FQNNGV. The CDR3 covers 16 residues. Trimming removed 5 bases from V and 2 bases from J; junction bases left unmatched: 11. The DNA for the CDR3 is TGTGCCAGCAGCCCCCACGACAGGGGATGGACCTACGAGCAGTACTTC. Encoded protein: CASSPHDRGWTYEQYF.

Ten or more counts support this clonotype. This chain uses TRBV5-1 with TRBJ2-1, with 7 nucleotides matching TRBD1. Germline V gene sequence: CDR1 SGHRS, CDR2 YFSETQ. This CDR3 spans 14 amino acids. V was pared by 3 bases and J by 5 bases, with 5 bases of the junction left unmatched. The DNA of the CDR3 is TGCGCCAGCAGCTATATAGGGACAGACAATGAGCAGTTCTTC. Its translation is CASSYIGTDNEQFF.

This clonotype appeared many times. This chain joins TRBV18 and TRBJ2-7; TRBD1 or TRBD2 may be the D gene (5 bases each). V gave up 3 bases and J gave up 3 bases, with 18 bases separating them. CDR3 size: 16 residues. Germline lookup yields CDR1 KGHSH and CDR2 LQKENI. The chain's CDR3 is CASSPLRDGKHYEQYF. The CDR3, as DNA: TGTGCCAGCTCACCGCTACGGGACGGGAAACACTACGAGCAGTACTTC. Full variable domain (missing parts from reference TRBV18 and TRBJ2-7): NAGVMQNPRHLVRRRGQEARLRCSPMKGHSHVYWYRQLPEEGLKFMVYLQKENIIDESGMPKERFSAEFPKEGPSILRIQQVVRGDSAAYFCASSPLRDGKHYEQYFGPGTRLTVT.

At least ten counts were recorded for this clonotype. V gene TRBV4-1 combines with J gene TRBJ1-2; TRBD1 agrees at 11 bases. The CDR3 runs 15 residues. Germline CDR1 is MGHRA and CDR2 is YSYEKL. J was trimmed by 1 base and V by 6 bases; bases with no gene match: 4. CDR3 region: CASSPGTGGNYGYTF. The CDR3 region has the DNA TGCGCCAGCAGTCCCGGGACAGGGGGTAACTATGGCTACACCTTC.

This clonotype was observed many times. The chain recombines TRBV6-1 with TRBJ2-1, with TRBD1 matching 9 bases. The CDR3 runs to 16 residues. Trimming took 4 bases from V and 4 from J; bases not matched to a gene: 8. Per germline, CDR1 MNHNS and CDR2 SASEGT. CDR3 protein: CASSAHVGTGYNEQFF. The CDR3 region has the DNA TGTGCCAGCAGTGCCCACGTGGGGACAGGGTACAATGAGCAGTTCTTC.

There are many counts of this clonotype. The chain combines TRBV5-1 with TRBJ2-7; 7 bases fit TRBD1. There are 14 residues in the CDR3. The V gene's germline CDR1 is SGHRS and CDR2 YFSETQ. V lost 5 bases and J lost 0; bases outside the gene matches: 5. CDR3 sequence (DNA): TGCGCCAGCAGTCCACAGGGGCCCTCCTACGAGCAGTACTTC. Translated: CASSPQGPSYEQYF.

Many counts were recorded for this clonotype. The chain combines TRBV5-1 with TRBJ1-3; TRBD1 aligns across 11 bases. The CDR3 extends over 16 amino acids. Germline-derived CDR1 and CDR2 are SGHRS and YFSETQ. Trimming cost V 3 bases and J 3 bases; bases outside gene matches: 5. CDR3 nucleotides: TGCGCCAGCAGCTCCAGGACAGGGGGCGATGGAAACACCATATATTTT. Its translation is CASSSRTGGDGNTIYF.

This clonotype was detected ten times or more. The genes are TRBV12-3 or TRBV12-4 and TRBJ1-4; TRBD1 aligns across 9 bases. CDR3 length: 15 amino acids. Unmatched junction bases numbered 9, after V lost 6 bases and J lost 7 bases. The CDR3 region is CASSLGQGISEKLFF. In DNA, the CDR3 is TGTGCCAGCAGCCTCGGACAGGGGATTAGTGAAAAACTGTTTTTT.

This clonotype was seen at least ten times. This chain links TRBV5-1 with TRBJ1-1; no reliable D call. Germline CDR1 reads SGHRS; CDR2 reads YFSETQ. The CDR3 spans 15 residues. The V end lost 0 bases, the J end lost 0 bases, and 9 bases lay between the germline ends. This CDR3 reads CASSLEAQMNTEAFF. CDR3 DNA sequence: TGCGCCAGCAGCTTGGAGGCCCAGATGAACACTGAAGCTTTCTTT.

This clonotype was observed many times. J is TRBJ2-5 and V is TRBV28; D remains unclear. The ends were cut back, 5 bases at V and 7 bases at J, with 17 bases in the middle. This CDR3 comprises 14 residues. CDR1 and CDR2 from the germline V gene are MDHEN and SYDVKM. This CDR3 reads CASSRPDNPGTQYF. DNA for the CDR3: TGTGCCAGCAGTCGCCCCGATAATCCGGGGACCCAGTACTTC.

This chain links TRBV4-2 with TRBJ1-6, with a weak D call TRBD1 (5 bases). The V gene's germline CDR1 is LGHNA and CDR2 YNFKEQ. This CDR3 has 14 residues. The V end lost 0 bases, the J end lost 7 bases, and 7 bases lay between the germline ends. The CDR3 region has the DNA TGTGCCAGCAGCCAAGAGGGGGAGAATTCACCCCTCCACTTT. Its protein is CASSQEGENSPLHF.

This clonotype was recorded at least ten times. CDR3 bases: TGCAGTGCTAGCGGACCGGGACTACTCCGGGAGACCCAGTACTTC. Its translation: CSASGPGLLRETQYF. V usage is TRBV20-1 and J usage is TRBJ2-5; 7 nucleotides line up with TRBD2. The germline V gene encodes CDR1 DFQATT and CDR2 SNEGSKA (reference sequence). The CDR3 covers 15 residues. With V trimmed by 3 bases and J by 5 bases, 12 bases remained unmatched.

This clonotype was counted at least ten times. The V gene is TRBV5-1, the J gene TRBJ1-1, with D perhaps matching TRBD1 (6 bases). CDR1 and CDR2 from the germline V gene are SGHRS and YFSETQ. The V end was cut by 2 bases, the J end by 2 bases, with 10 bases between. The CDR3 sequence is 14 residues long. For the CDR3, the DNA is TGCGCCAGCAGCTTTGCACAGGGAAACACTGAAGCTTTCTTT. Translated: CASSFAQGNTEAFF.

Ten or more counts support this clonotype. The rearrangement uses TRBV5-1 and TRBJ2-6; perhaps TRBD1 as D (6 bases). V was clipped by 4 bases and J by 0 bases, with 17 bases between them. The V gene's germline CDR1 is SGHRS and CDR2 YFSETQ. The CDR3 totals 18 residues. The DNA for the CDR3 is TGCGCCAGCAGCGGCGGACAGCCGCAATACTCTGGGGCCAACGTCCTGACTTTC. Protein product: CASSGGQPQYSGANVLTF.

This clonotype was counted at least ten times. The rearrangement links TRBV6-1 to TRBJ2-7; D gene ambiguous. V lost 3 bases and J lost 6, with 3 bases in between. The CDR3 is 10 amino acids. Per germline, CDR1 MNHNS and CDR2 SASEGT. The CDR3 DNA reads as TGTGCCAGCAGTGATCGCGAGCAGTACTTC. This encodes CASSDREQYF.

This clonotype was counted ten times or more. The V gene is TRBV7-8, the J gene TRBJ2-2; 8 bases are shared with TRBD2. After removal of 5 bases from V and 4 bases from J, the junction contained 9 bases not matched to a gene. CDR1 is SGHVS, CDR2 FQNEAQ, per germline. CDR3 length: 16 amino acids. CDR3 sequence (DNA): TGTGCCAGCAGCCGTTCGGGACTAGGGCTCACCGGGGAGCTGTTTTTT. Translation: CASSRSGLGLTGELFF.

This clonotype was observed at least ten times. The chain recombines TRBV5-1 with TRBJ1-3; D gene ambiguous. Germline V gives CDR1 SGHRS, CDR2 YFSETQ. Between the trimmed V and J ends, which lost 1 base and 4 bases, there was a span of 9 bases. The CDR3 is made up of 14 amino acids. The CDR3 protein is CASSLTQTGNTIYF. The CDR3 coding sequence is TGCGCCAGCAGCTTGACGCAGACCGGAAACACCATATATTTT.

This clonotype occurred many times. CDR3 DNA: TGTGCCAGCAGTTTGTCAAACACTGAAGCTTTCTTT. Its translation is CASSLSNTEAFF. V usage is TRBV12-3 or TRBV12-4 and J usage is TRBJ1-1; D is ambiguous. This CDR3 has 12 amino acids. V was clipped by 3 bases and J by 2 bases, with 4 bases between them.

The table lists this clonotype with many counts. The chain recombines TRBV5-1 with TRBJ1-3; TRBD1 aligns across 9 bases. CDR3 length: 15 amino acids. Germline values: CDR1 SGHRS, CDR2 YFSETQ. Germline trimming cut 0 bases from V and 4 bases from J; bases unmatched to any gene: 2. CDR3 sequence reads: CASSLDRGPGNTIYF. The CDR3 DNA reads TGCGCCAGCAGCTTGGACAGGGGGCCCGGAAACACCATATATTTT.